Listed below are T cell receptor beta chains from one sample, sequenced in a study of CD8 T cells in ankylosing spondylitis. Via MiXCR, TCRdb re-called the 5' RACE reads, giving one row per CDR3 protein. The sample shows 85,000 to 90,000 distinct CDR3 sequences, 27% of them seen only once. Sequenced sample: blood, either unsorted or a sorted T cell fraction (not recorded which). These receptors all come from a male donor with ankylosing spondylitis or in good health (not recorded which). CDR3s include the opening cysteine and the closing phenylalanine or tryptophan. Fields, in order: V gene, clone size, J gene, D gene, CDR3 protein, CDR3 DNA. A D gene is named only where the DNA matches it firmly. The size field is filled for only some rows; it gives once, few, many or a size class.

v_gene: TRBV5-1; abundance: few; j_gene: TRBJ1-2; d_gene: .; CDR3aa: CASSLPGAEGYTF; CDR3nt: TGCGCCAGCAGCCTGCCGGGGGCGGAGGGCTACACCTTC
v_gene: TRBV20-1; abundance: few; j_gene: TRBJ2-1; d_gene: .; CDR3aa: CSAGTRNPRSYNEQFF; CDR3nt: TGCAGTGCCGGAACTAGGAATCCAAGGTCCTACAATGAGCAGTTCTTC
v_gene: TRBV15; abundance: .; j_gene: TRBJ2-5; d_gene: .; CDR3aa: CATSPHVDGNEETQYF; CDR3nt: TGTGCCACCAGCCCGCACGTCGACGGGAACGAAGAGACCCAGTACTTC
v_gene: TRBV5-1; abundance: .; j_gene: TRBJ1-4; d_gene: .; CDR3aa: CASSLADGLGSPFEKLFF; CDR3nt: TGCGCCAGCAGCTTGGCCGATGGACTGGGATCCCCCTTTGAAAAACTGTTTTTT
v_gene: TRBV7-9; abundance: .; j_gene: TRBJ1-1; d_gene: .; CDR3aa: CASRTFGDKFEAFF; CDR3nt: TGTGCCAGCAGGACCTTCGGGGACAAGTTTGAAGCTTTCTTT
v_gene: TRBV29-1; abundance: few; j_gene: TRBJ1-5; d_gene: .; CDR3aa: CSVETILGNQPQHF; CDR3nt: TGCAGCGTTGAAACGATCCTGGGCAATCAGCCCCAGCATTTT
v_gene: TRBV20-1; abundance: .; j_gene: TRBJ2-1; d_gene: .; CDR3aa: CSARQDLINEQFF; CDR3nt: TGCAGTGCTAGGCAGGACTTAATCAATGAGCAGTTCTTC
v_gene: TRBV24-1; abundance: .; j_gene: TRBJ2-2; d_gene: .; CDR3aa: CATSDPGGSGSGELFF; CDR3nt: TGTGCCACCAGTGATCCGGGGGGCTCAGGGTCCGGGGAGCTGTTTTTT
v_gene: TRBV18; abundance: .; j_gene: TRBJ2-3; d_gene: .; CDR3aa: CASSPNPPWSSSTTDTQYF; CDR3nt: TGTGCCAGCTCACCGAACCCACCATGGTCCTCCTCAACCACGGATACGCAGTATTTT
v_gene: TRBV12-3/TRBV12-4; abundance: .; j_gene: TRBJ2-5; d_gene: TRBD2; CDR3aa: CASSPTSGQETQYF; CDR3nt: TGTGCCAGCAGCCCGACTAGCGGACAAGAGACCCAGTACTTC
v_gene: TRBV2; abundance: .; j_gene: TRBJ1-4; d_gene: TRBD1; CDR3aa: CASTSGTGNEKLFF; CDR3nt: TGTGCCAGCACCAGCGGGACAGGGAATGAAAAACTGTTTTTT
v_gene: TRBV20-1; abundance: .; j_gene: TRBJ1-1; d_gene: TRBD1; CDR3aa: CSRTGVTNTEAFF; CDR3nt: TGCAGCAGGACAGGGGTTACGAACACTGAAGCTTTCTTT
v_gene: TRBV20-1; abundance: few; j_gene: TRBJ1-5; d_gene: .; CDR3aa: CSVRREDQPQHF; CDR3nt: TGCAGTGTGAGGAGGGAGGATCAGCCCCAGCATTTT
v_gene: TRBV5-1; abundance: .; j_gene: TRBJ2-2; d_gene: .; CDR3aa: CASSFQGVDTGELFF; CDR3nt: TGCGCCAGCAGCTTTCAAGGGGTGGACACCGGGGAGCTGTTTTTT
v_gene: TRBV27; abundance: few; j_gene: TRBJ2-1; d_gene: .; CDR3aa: CASSLENRDYNEQFF; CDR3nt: TGTGCCAGCAGTTTAGAAAACAGGGATTACAATGAGCAGTTCTTC
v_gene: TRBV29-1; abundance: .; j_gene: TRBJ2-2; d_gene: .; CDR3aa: CSVPFAGELFF; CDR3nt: TGCAGCGTCCCTTTTGCCGGGGAGCTGTTTTTT
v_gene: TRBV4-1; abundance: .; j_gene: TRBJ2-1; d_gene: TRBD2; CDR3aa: CASSQDALAGDISYNEQFF; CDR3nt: TGCGCCAGCAGCCAAGATGCCCTAGCGGGAGATATCTCCTACAATGAGCAGTTCTTC
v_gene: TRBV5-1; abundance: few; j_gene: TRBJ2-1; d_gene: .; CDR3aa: CASSLDTTSHEQFF; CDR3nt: TGCGCCAGCAGCTTGGATACTACCTCCCATGAGCAGTTCTTC
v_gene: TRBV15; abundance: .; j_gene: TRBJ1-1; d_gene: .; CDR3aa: CATSRDPLTGRVTYTEAFF; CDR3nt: TGTGCCACCAGCAGAGATCCCCTGACAGGCCGGGTCACATACACTGAAGCTTTCTTT
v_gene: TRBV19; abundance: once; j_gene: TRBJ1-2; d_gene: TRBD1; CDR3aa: CASSISGGGYGYTF; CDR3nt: TGTGCCAGTAGTATATCAGGGGGCGGGTATGGCTACACCTTC
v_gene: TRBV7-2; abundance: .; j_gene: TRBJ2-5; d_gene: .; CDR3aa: CASSLPTGLSRWTQYF; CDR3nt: TGTGCCAGCAGCCTGCCGACAGGCCTATCCAGGTGGACCCAGTACTTC
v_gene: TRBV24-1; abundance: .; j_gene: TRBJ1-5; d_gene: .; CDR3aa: CATSDGASLYSNQPQHF; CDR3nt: TGTGCCACCAGTGATGGGGCCTCGCTCTATAGCAATCAGCCCCAGCATTTT
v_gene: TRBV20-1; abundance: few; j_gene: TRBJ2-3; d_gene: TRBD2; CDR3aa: CSAHTSGPSTDTQYF; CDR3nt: TGCAGTGCTCACACTAGCGGACCTAGCACAGATACGCAGTATTTT
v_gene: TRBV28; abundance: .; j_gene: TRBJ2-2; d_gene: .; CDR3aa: CASSPRAGELFF; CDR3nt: TGTGCCAGCAGTCCCCGAGCCGGGGAGCTGTTTTTT
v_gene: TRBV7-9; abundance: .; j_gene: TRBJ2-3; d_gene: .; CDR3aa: CASSSLGRQTTDTQYF; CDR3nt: TGTGCCAGCAGCTCCCTAGGGAGACAGACGACAGATACGCAGTATTTT
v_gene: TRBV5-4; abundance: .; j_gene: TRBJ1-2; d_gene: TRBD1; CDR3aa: CASSIDRGGGYTF; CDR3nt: TGTGCCAGCAGCATAGACAGGGGGGGCGGTTACACCTTC
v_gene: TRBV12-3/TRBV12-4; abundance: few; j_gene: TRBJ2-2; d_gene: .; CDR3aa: CASSLGGGELFF; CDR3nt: TGTGCCAGCAGTTTAGGAGGAGGGGAGCTGTTTTTT
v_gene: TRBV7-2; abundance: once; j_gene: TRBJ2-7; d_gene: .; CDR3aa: CASSKLLLEQYF; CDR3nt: TGTGCCAGCAGCAAACTGCTACTCGAGCAGTACTTC
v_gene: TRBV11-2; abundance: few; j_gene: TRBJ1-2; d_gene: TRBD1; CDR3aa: CASSFTGGLNYGYTF; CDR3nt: TGTGCCAGCAGCTTTACAGGGGGCCTTAACTATGGCTACACCTTC
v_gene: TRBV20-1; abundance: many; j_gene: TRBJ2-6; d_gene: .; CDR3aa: CSAPGQGFHSGANVLTF; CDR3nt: TGCAGTGCGCCCGGGCAGGGGTTCCACTCTGGGGCCAACGTCCTGACTTTC
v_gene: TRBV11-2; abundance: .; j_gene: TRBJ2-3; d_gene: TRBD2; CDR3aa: CASSNPLRLAALVKADTQYF; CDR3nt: TGTGCCAGCAGCAACCCCTTACGACTAGCGGCCCTAGTGAAGGCAGATACGCAGTATTTT
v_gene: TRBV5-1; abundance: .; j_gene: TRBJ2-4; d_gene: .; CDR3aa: CASRPGRTAKNIQYF; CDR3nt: TGCGCCAGCAGGCCAGGACGGACCGCCAAAAACATTCAGTACTTC
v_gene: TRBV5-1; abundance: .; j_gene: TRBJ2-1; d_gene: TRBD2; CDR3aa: CASSWGLADVGEQFF; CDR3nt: TGCGCCAGCAGCTGGGGTCTAGCGGACGTAGGTGAGCAGTTCTTC
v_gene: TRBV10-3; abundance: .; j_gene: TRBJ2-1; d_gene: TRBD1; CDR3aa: CAISESVWGTGGYNEQFF; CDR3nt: TGTGCCATCAGTGAGTCGGTTTGGGGGACAGGGGGATACAATGAGCAGTTCTTC
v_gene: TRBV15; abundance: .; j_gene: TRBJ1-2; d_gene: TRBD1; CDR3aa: CATSRGSGTAIIYGYTF; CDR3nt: TGTGCCACCAGCAGAGGGTCCGGGACAGCGATAATCTATGGCTACACCTTC
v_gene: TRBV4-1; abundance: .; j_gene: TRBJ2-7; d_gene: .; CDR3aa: CASSQDFYEQYF; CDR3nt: TGCGCCAGCAGCCAAGACTTCTACGAGCAGTACTTC
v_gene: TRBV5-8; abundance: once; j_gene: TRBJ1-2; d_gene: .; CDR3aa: CASSMIYRSGYTF; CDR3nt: TGTGCCAGCAGCATGATCTACCGGTCGGGCTACACCTTC
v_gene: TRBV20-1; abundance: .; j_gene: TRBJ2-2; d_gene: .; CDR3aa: CSASPGSFTGELFF; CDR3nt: TGCAGTGCTAGCCCAGGGTCGTTCACCGGGGAGCTGTTTTTT
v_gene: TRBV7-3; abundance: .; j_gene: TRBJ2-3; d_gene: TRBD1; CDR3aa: CASSRDSRTDTQYF; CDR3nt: TGTGCCAGCAGCCGGGACAGCCGCACAGATACGCAGTATTTT
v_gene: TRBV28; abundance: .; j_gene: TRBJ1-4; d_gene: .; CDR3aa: CASTLQGRPNEKLFF; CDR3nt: TGTGCCAGCACTCTACAGGGCCGACCTAATGAAAAACTGTTTTTT
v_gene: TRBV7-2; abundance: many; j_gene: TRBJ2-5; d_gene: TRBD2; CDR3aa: CASSFAGEETQYF; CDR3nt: TGTGCCAGCAGCTTTGCGGGGGAAGAGACCCAGTACTTC